This T cell receptor beta chain appears in the sequencing data of a study of PD-1 blockade in classical Hodgkin lymphoma. Study in general: Intravenous nivolumab at 3 mg/kg was given to patients every 2 weeks. Findings of the study overall: Before treatment, TCR diversity in newly diagnosed patients was reportedly lower than in healthy donors. Complete responders had baseline diversity similar to newly diagnosed patients. CD4+ TCR diversity, unlike CD8+, rose significantly by C4D1.

V lost 0 bases, J lost 3 bases, and 6 bases lay in between. This CDR3 has 13 residues. CDR1 is LGHNA, CDR2 YSLEER, per germline. About this clone itself: Its cognate antigen is unknown.

Profiling relied on immunoSEQ multiplex PCR, and the TCRdb table lists in-frame clones only, not all of them. This sample yields some 20,000 clones, of which roughly 84% are seen a single time; approximately 6.3% belongs to the top ten. Exposure to brentuximab vedotin varied, and each patient had relapsed following autologous stem cell transplantation. The sequence came from a human donor with classical Hodgkin lymphoma. This sequence joins TRBV4-3 and TRBJ2-7, with no clear D. Sequenced here: peripheral blood mononuclear cells (PBMCs), sampled at baseline. CDR3 nucleotides: TGCGCCAGCAGCCAAGAAGCGAACTACGAGCAGTACTTC. Translated: CASSQEANYEQYF.